The clone carrying this T cell receptor beta chain was recorded only once. Its target is unknown. The data are from a study of persistence of HIV-infected CD4 T cells. The stimulus was lysate of CMV-infected fibroblasts, approximately 9.6 ug/mL. CD40L-negative CD69-negative CD45RO-high memory CD4+ T cells were sorted as populations depleted of antigen-responding cells. The libraries were made with immunoSEQ version 4 in survey mode. Clones were read by immunoSEQ multiplex PCR, and TCRdb kept only the in-frame ones, dropping some. Here the sample spans 25,000 to 30,000 clones, 78% being singletons. The CDR3 is made up of 14 amino acids. Germline V gives CDR1 SGHNT, CDR2 YYREEE (reference sequence). V gave up 6 bases and J gave up 2 bases; unmatched junction bases: 6.

This sequence originates from an adult woman with HIV who was CMV-seropositive. The source was CD4+ T cells sorted from PBMCs after roughly 18-hour stimulation, collected from a patient who received antiretroviral therapy. The chain joins TRBV5-4 to TRBJ2-3; 7 bases map to TRBD2. CDR3 in amino acids: CASTRDYFTDTQYF. In DNA form, the CDR3 reads TGTGCCAGCACCCGGGACTACTTCACAGATACGCAGTATTTT.